This T cell receptor beta chain is from a study of T cells in Graves' hyperthyroidism and ophthalmopathy. Study results and caveats: Most clonotypes expanded in the thyroid (above 0.001) were also present in blood. Classification by a 13 V-J model distinguished ophthalmopathy from stable hyperthyroidism.

V lost 0 bases and J lost 0; bases outside the gene matches: 7. Germline V gives CDR1 DFQATT, CDR2 SNEGSKA (reference sequence). The CDR3 sequence is 16 residues long. In its sample, this clonotype was seen many times. Its antigen remains unknown. RNA transcripts were the template for amplifying TCR beta CDR3 regions. The TCR CDR3 was amplified in a first-round RT-PCR using the HTBI primer set. TCRdb analysed the multiplex PCR reads with MiXCR anew, one entry per CDR3 protein. The profile shows over 500,000 distinct CDR3 sequences, about 16% of them singletons. The sequenced sample was blood. The origin of this receptor is a woman aged 25 to 39 with Graves' ophthalmopathy. V gene TRBV20-1 combines with J gene TRBJ2-5, with 7 bases lining up with TRBD2. In nucleotides, the CDR3 is TGCAGTGCTAGAGATCTCATGGCGGGAGACCAAGAGACCCAGTACTTC. Translated: CSARDLMAGDQETQYF.